Here is one T cell receptor beta chain with its context. This clonotype was detected a few times. Its binding antigen is unknown. Base qualities are not recorded, but no much larger clone differs from it by a single base. Reading the label with the study, this specimen's time point is: persistent/refractory GD, antithyroid drugs over 5 years with positive TRAb. For both TCR sequencing and RNA sequencing, RNA was extracted from PBMCs using TRIzol. The diagnosis of Graves' disease was made according to American Thyroid Association guidelines. The patients came from an endocrinology department in Xi'an, China. Each patient gave approximately 10 milliliters of peripheral blood, collected in an EDTA anticoagulant tube. PBMCs were isolated by Ficoll Paque Plus density gradient separation without further T cell sorting. An Agilent 2100 Bioanalyzer and agarose gel were used to check RNA quality, while a NanoDrop 2000 measured RNA concentration.

Library construction relied on multiplex PCR. The reads were generated on an Illumina HiSeq 4000. To build TCR beta libraries, CDR3 regions were amplified by Arm-PCR using iRepertoire HTBI primers. PCR products were gel purified before sequencing. Concerning the study's data processing: Gene usage analysis of CDR3 amino acid clonotypes used the approximately 62 TRBV and 12 to 15 TRBJ segments found across samples. COPE and FqMerger were used to merge the filtered high-quality paired reads into contigs. BLAST was used to align contigs to the IMGT TRBV, TRBD and TRBJ reference genes, and CDR3 was defined following IMGT. Any clonotype with a frequency above 0.1% was classified as a highly expanded clone. Repertoire diversity was measured by Shannon entropy, and V-J evenness by the Gini coefficient. A clonotype found in more than one individual was treated as public. TCRdb reanalyzed the raw reads on its own, using fastp at Q25 for trimming and MiXCR for clone calling, and kept in-frame beta chains. Every entry covers one CDR3 protein and lists the most common genes and DNA from its rows. TCRdb's processing, not the study's, gives the V and J calls here. The sample table lists over 250,000 distinct CDR3 sequences, roughly a fifth of them with a count of one. The ten largest clones represent more than 50% of the sample.

From a lookup of the germline V gene, CDR1 and CDR2 are SGHTA and FQGNSA. V and J are trimmed by 4 bases and 5 bases, and the gene matches miss 8 bases of the junction. The CDR3, from cysteine to phenylalanine, totals 15 residues. Only CDR3 DNA remains: 45 bases, in frame from the first base. This sample stems from a study of regulatory T cells in long-lasting Graves disease (dated by TCRdb to the early 2020s). For the study in its entirety: To count as having persistent Graves' disease, a patient had to have received antithyroid drug treatment for over 5 years with TSH receptor autoantibodies remaining persistently positive. Patients with persistent Graves' disease were compared with patients with newly diagnosed Graves' disease using TCR sequencing and RNA sequencing of peripheral blood. The study was registered as a clinical trial and conducted in China. A total of about 33 samples underwent TCR sequencing, from about 13 patients with persistent Graves' disease and 20 or so patients with newly diagnosed Graves' disease. On average, persistent Graves' disease patients in the clinical cohort had been on antithyroid drugs for approximately 10 years. The paper as a whole reports these results and caveats: The study examined only peripheral blood because the primary lesion, thyroid tissue, could not be accessed. Persistent patients shared more public clonotypes among themselves (2,741) than newly diagnosed patients did (approximately 970). The small sample size was acknowledged by the authors as a limitation that may reduce accuracy. Only the TCR beta chain was sequenced and analyzed. Compared with newly diagnosed patients, persistent Graves' disease patients had lower TCR Shannon entropy and fewer highly expanded clones, which suggests clonal expansion. Preferential use of TRBV28, TRBJ1-2 and TRBJ2-5 was observed in persistent disease, whereas TRBV20-1 and TRBJ2-1 were favored in newly diagnosed disease.

Material: peripheral blood mononuclear cells (PBMCs), obtained when the disease was refractory, from a patient treated with antithyroid drugs. This clonotype was obtained from a female donor with Graves disease. The receptor chain draws on TRBV7-2 and TRBJ2-1, with 7 middle bases fitting TRBD2. Here the CDR3 is given as CASSWSGIGNNEQFF. The DNA sequence is TGTGCCAGCAGCTGGAGCGGGATCGGGAACAATGAGCAGTTCTTC.